This passage covers 28 T cell receptor beta chains from one sample sequenced in a study of shared T cell receptors in the human thymus. Method: immunoSEQ multiplex PCR; TCRdb's copy keeps in-frame clones and lacks some. The table records 640,000 or so clones, about 89% of them present only once. The same specimen was also included in a second study, on human thymus T cells.

Source material: thymocytes. These receptors all come from a boy less than two years old with a congenital heart defect.

The chain is built from TRBV6-5 and TRBJ1-5; D is perhaps TRBD1 (6 bases). This CDR3 comprises 16 residues. The germline CDR1 and CDR2 sequences are MNHEY and SVGAGI. The V end lost 4 bases, the J end lost 4 bases, and 17 bases lay between the germline ends. This chain's CDR3 is CASSSLTGLLNQPQHF. The CDR3 coding sequence is TGTGCCAGCAGTTCCCTGACAGGCTTACTGAATCAGCCCCAGCATTTT.

The rearrangement joins TRBV28 to TRBJ2-7; weak D call: TRBD2 (6 bases). The CDR3 totals 15 residues. The V end lost 4 bases, the J end lost 2 bases, and 15 bases lay between the germline ends. CDR1 is MDHEN and CDR2 is SYDVKM in the germline V gene. The CDR3 nucleotides are TGTGCCAGCAGTTCCCGGCGGGGATACCCCTACGAGCAGTACTTC. Translation: CASSSRRGYPYEQYF.

In this sample, this clone turned up once. The genes are TRBV25-1 and TRBJ2-7; the match to TRBD1 covers 7 bases. The CDR3 has 15 amino acids. Germline V gene lookup returns CDR1 MGHDK and CDR2 SYGVNS. V dropped 2 bases and J dropped 4; count of bases not matched to a gene: 8. CDR3 sequence: CASSEHGQVGYEQYF. The CDR3, as DNA: TGTGCCAGCAGTGAACACGGACAGGTGGGATACGAGCAGTACTTC.

The chain combines TRBV4-3 with TRBJ1-4; D is undetermined. There are 16 residues in the CDR3. CDR1 is LGHNA and CDR2 is YSLEER in the germline V gene. Trimming shortened V by 1 base and J by 8 bases, and 17 bases separated the two germline ends. The CDR3 reads CASSQVPADNGEKLFF. DNA of the CDR3: TGCGCCAGCAGCCAAGTCCCGGCGGATAATGGGGAAAAACTGTTTTTT.

This clone showed up just once. The chain carries TRBV11-2 and TRBJ2-3, with D unclear. Trimming took off 5 bases at V and 3 bases at J, with 9 bases between the two ends. The CDR3 is made up of 13 amino acids. The germline CDR1 and CDR2 sequences are SGHAT and FQNNGV. Written as DNA, the CDR3 is TGTGCCAGCAGCCAATCAGGTACAGATACGCAGTATTTT. It codes for CASSQSGTDTQYF.

The chain employs TRBV30 and TRBJ2-2; 15 bases map to TRBD2. There are 17 residues in the CDR3. CDR1 GTSNPN and CDR2 SVGIG come from the germline V gene (reference sequence). The junction had 13 bases not matched to a gene; V was cut back by 7 bases and J by 7 bases. The CDR3 reads CASTQGLAGGHGGELFF. CDR3 in DNA: TGTGCCTCGACACAAGGACTAGCGGGGGGGCATGGCGGGGAGCTGTTTTTT.

CDR3 sequence: CASSYRQNSSYNEQFF. CDR3 DNA sequence: TGCGCCAGCAGCTACCGACAGAACAGCTCCTACAATGAGCAGTTCTTC. V usage is TRBV5-1 and J usage is TRBJ2-1; D may be TRBD1 (5 bases). Trimming removed 3 bases from V and 0 bases from J, with 13 bases in between. The CDR3 has 16 residues. Germline lookup yields CDR1 SGHRS and CDR2 YFSETQ.

This chain connects TRBV7-6 to TRBJ2-7; 10 positions agree with TRBD2. Per germline, CDR1 SGHVS and CDR2 FNYEAQ. V was clipped by 5 bases and J by 5 bases; unmatched bases: 9. The CDR3 length is 15 residues. The CDR3 spells CASSPVAGGDHEQYF. The CDR3 DNA reads as TGTGCCAGCAGCCCGGTAGCGGGGGGCGACCACGAGCAGTACTTC.

This clone was recorded once. This chain uses TRBV4-3 with TRBJ2-1; TRBD2 agrees at 9 bases. V shed 3 bases, J shed 6 bases, and the junction held 12 bases outside the gene matches. Germline values: CDR1 LGHNA, CDR2 YSLEER. This CDR3 has 17 residues. CDR3 region: CASSQLTRGTSLNEQFF. As DNA, the CDR3 is TGCGCCAGCAGCCAGCTTACCCGCGGGACTAGCCTCAATGAGCAGTTCTTC.

This clone has more than one count but fewer than ten. V is TRBV13 and J is TRBJ2-3; TRBD2 is a possible D gene (6 bases). Germline V CDR1 and CDR2: PRHDT, FYEKMQ (reference sequence). V lost 1 base to trimming and J lost 8 bases, with 19 bases between them. The CDR3 has 16 residues. The CDR3: CASSLERDSFFGTQYF. As DNA, the CDR3 is TGTGCCAGCAGCTTAGAGAGGGACTCCTTTTTCGGTACGCAGTATTTT. Full variable domain (outside the CDR3, taken from reference TRBV13 and TRBJ2-3): AAGVIQSPRHLIKEKRETATLKCYPIPRHDTVYWYQQGPGQDPQFLISFYEKMQSDKGSIPDRFSAQQFSDYHSELNMSSLELGDSALYFCASSLERDSFFGTQYFGPGTRLTVL.

This chain uses TRBV30 with TRBJ2-6, with 7 bases aligning to TRBD1. Germline CDR1 reads GTSNPN; CDR2 reads SVGIG (reference sequence). Trimming took 2 bases from V and 3 from J; bases not matched to a gene: 4. This CDR3 spans 15 amino acids. This chain's CDR3 is CAWSSRTGGANVLTF. In DNA form, the CDR3 reads TGTGCCTGGAGTTCCCGGACAGGTGGGGCCAACGTCCTGACTTTC.

For the CDR3, the DNA is TGTGCCAGCAGTTACTGGGAGGGGGACGGGAACACTGAAGCTTTCTTT. Its protein product is CASSYWEGDGNTEAFF. This chain uses TRBV6-5 with TRBJ1-1, with D tentatively TRBD1 (6 bases). Trimming removed 1 base at V and 1 base at J, with 13 bases between. The CDR3 length is 16 residues. Germline V gene lookup returns CDR1 MNHEY and CDR2 SVGAGI.

This rearrangement joins TRBV10-3 to TRBJ2-3, with 9 bases fitting TRBD2. V was pared by 0 bases and J by 2 bases, with 3 bases of the junction left unmatched. Germline V gives CDR1 ENHRY, CDR2 SYGVKD. The CDR3 loop spans 16 amino acids. CDR3 sequence: CAISESIAGDTDTQYF. The CDR3 bases are TGTGCCATCAGTGAGTCGATAGCGGGAGACACAGATACGCAGTATTTT.

The chain recombines TRBV6-6 with TRBJ2-1, with D perhaps TRBD1 (5 bases). Trimming removed 4 bases from V and 0 bases from J, with 10 bases in between. The germline V gene has CDR1 MNHNY and CDR2 SVGAGI (reference sequence). The CDR3 is 15 residues long. CDR3 sequence reads: CASSSSDSSYNEQFF. Written as DNA, the CDR3 is TGTGCCAGCAGTTCGAGCGACAGCTCCTACAATGAGCAGTTCTTC.

The V call is TRBV5-1, the J call TRBJ1-1, with TRBD1 matching over 7 bases. The CDR3 extends over 16 amino acids. CDR1 and CDR2 (germline): SGHRS, YFSETQ. V shed 4 bases, J shed 0 bases, and the junction held 9 bases outside the gene matches. The CDR3 spells CASSQGTVRMNTEAFF. The CDR3 coding sequence is TGCGCCAGCAGCCAGGGGACAGTACGGATGAACACTGAAGCTTTCTTT.

This rearrangement joins TRBV27 to TRBJ2-3, with D perhaps TRBD1 (6 bases). Germline CDR1 and CDR2: MNHEY and SMNVEV (reference sequence). Trimming cost V 6 bases and J 0 bases, with 13 bases left between them. The CDR3 runs 15 residues. The CDR3 protein is CASRTGTRSTDTQYF. Written as DNA, the CDR3 is TGTGCCAGCAGAACCGGGACACGGAGCACAGATACGCAGTATTTT.

This chain uses TRBV2 with TRBJ1-2; D is ambiguous. From germline, CDR1 is SNHLY and CDR2 FYNNEI. Trimming took 2 bases from V and 1 from J, leaving 23 bases between them. CDR3 size: 19 residues. CDR3 DNA sequence: TGTGCCAGCAGTGAAACAAGCGTTATACGGGGAGGGATTAACTATGGCTACACCTTC. It translates to CASSETSVIRGGINYGYTF.

The chain joins TRBV6-5 to TRBJ1-5; 7 bases map to TRBD1. V shed 6 bases, J shed 7 bases, and the junction held 12 bases outside the gene matches. The CDR3 totals 15 residues. Germline V lookup: CDR1 MNHEY, CDR2 SVGAGI. The CDR3 bases are TGTGCCAGCAGGAGCGACAGGGCCGTCGACCAGCCCCAGCATTTT. Its protein product is CASRSDRAVDQPQHF.

The V and J genes are TRBV28 and TRBJ2-1, with 8 positions matching TRBD2. This CDR3 spans 15 amino acids. Germline V lookup: CDR1 MDHEN, CDR2 SYDVKM. V was clipped by 5 bases and J by 4 bases; unmatched bases: 7. The CDR3, as DNA: TGTGCCAGCAGTGTGCGGGGGGCTTCATACAATGAGCAGTTCTTC. Protein sequence: CASSVRGASYNEQFF.

The rearrangement uses TRBV4-3 and TRBJ2-6, with D unclear. CDR3 length: 17 amino acids. V was cut by 0 bases and J by 0 bases, with 9 bases left in between. CDR1 and CDR2 (germline): LGHNA, YSLEER. The DNA of the CDR3 is TGCGCCAGCAGCCAAGATAACAGTCTCTCTGGGGCCAACGTCCTGACTTTC. It yields the protein CASSQDNSLSGANVLTF.

The CDR3 nucleotides read TGTGCCACCAGCAAACGGCCGGGACAGGAACCTCAGCCCCAGCATTTT. Amino acid sequence: CATSKRPGQEPQPQHF. The V gene is TRBV15, the J gene TRBJ1-5, with TRBD1 identical over 8 bases. The CDR3 has 16 amino acids. J gave up 6 bases and V 4 bases, and 11 bases lay outside the gene matches. From germline, CDR1 is LNHNV and CDR2 YYDKDF (reference sequence).

V usage is TRBV18 and J usage is TRBJ2-1; possible D gene TRBD2, 5 bases. V was cut by 8 bases and J by 8 bases, with 16 bases left in between. CDR1 is KGHSH, CDR2 LQKENI, per germline. The CDR3 sequence is 13 residues long. CDR3 DNA: TGTGCCAGCACTCGGGTAGGGAGCGATGAGCAGTTCTTC. Protein: CASTRVGSDEQFF.

V usage is TRBV28 and J usage is TRBJ2-5; 15 bases are a match to TRBD2. The CDR3 sequence is 18 residues long. J lost 4 bases, V lost 6 bases, and 12 bases had no gene match. Germline CDR1 is MDHEN and CDR2 is SYDVKM. CDR3 nucleotides: TGTGCCAGCAGCTTCGAGCTACCGGGACTAGCGGGGGGAGAGACCCAGTACTTC. It yields the protein CASSFELPGLAGGETQYF.

The chain carries TRBV10-2 and TRBJ2-7, with 7 bases that match TRBD1. Germline CDR1 WSHSY, CDR2 SAAADI. The CDR3 consists of 16 residues. With 7 bases clipped from V and 11 bases from J, the junction kept 23 bases outside the gene matches. The CDR3 nucleotides read TGCGCCAGCACCAACCCCGCCTTAGGACAGGTGGAGAAGAAGTACTTC. Its protein is CASTNPALGQVEKKYF.

This clone was detected a few times. V usage is TRBV27 and J usage is TRBJ2-7, with 7 positions matching TRBD1. The CDR3 is 14 residues long. In germline, CDR1 is MNHEY, CDR2 SMNVEV (reference sequence). The J segment lost 0 bases and the V segment lost 4 bases, leaving 3 bases of the junction unmatched. CDR3 loop: CASSSDRVSYEQYF. In DNA, the CDR3 is TGTGCCAGCAGTTCCGACAGGGTCTCCTACGAGCAGTACTTC.

The chain links TRBV6-4 to TRBJ2-1; 13 nucleotides align to TRBD2. V lost 5 bases, J lost 5 bases, and 3 bases stayed unmatched. Germline CDR1 and CDR2: MRHNA and SNTAGT. CDR3 size: 15 residues. CDR3 in amino acids: CASSFTSGGDNEQFF. Written as DNA, the CDR3 is TGTGCCAGCAGTTTCACTAGCGGGGGGGACAATGAGCAGTTCTTC.

This clone showed up just a few times. The DNA for the CDR3 is TGTGCCAGTAGTATCGGGACTAGCGGGAGGGCAGATACGCAGTATTTT. Its translation: CASSIGTSGRADTQYF. The rearrangement uses TRBV19 and TRBJ2-3; 16 bases are a match to TRBD2. The CDR3 extends over 16 amino acids. CDR1 is LNHDA, CDR2 SQIVND, per germline (reference sequence). With V trimmed by 3 bases and J by 4 bases, 1 base remained unmatched.

The chain uses TRBV25-1 and TRBJ1-2; D perhaps matches TRBD1 (6 bases). CDR1 and CDR2 (germline): MGHDK, SYGVNS. The CDR3 length is 17 residues. With 2 bases removed from V and 6 bases from J, the gap between germline ends came to 22 bases. CDR3 DNA sequence: TGTGCCAGCAGTGAAAAGGCCGGGGGGCAGAAGTTGGATGGCTACACCTTC. This codes for CASSEKAGGQKLDGYTF.